The clone carrying this TCR beta chain showed up just a few times. Its target is not known. From RNA, the CDR3 regions of TCR beta chains were amplified and sequenced. First-round RT-PCR used HTBI primers; second-round multiplex PCR followed. TCRdb recomputed calls from the multiplex PCR reads with MiXCR, one row per CDR3 protein. The sample records over a million distinct CDR3 sequences, approximately 35% being singletons. The entry originates in a study of Graves' ophthalmopathy and Graves' hyperthyroidism. General study results and limits: Appearing in blood as well were most expanded thyroid clonotypes above 0.001 frequency. With over 85% sensitivity and approximately 79% specificity, a 13-signature model separated ophthalmopathy from stable hyperthyroidism.

CDR3 length: 15 amino acids. Trimming shortened V by 0 bases and J by 2 bases, and 11 bases separated the two germline ends. Germline-derived CDR1 and CDR2 are LGHNA and YSLEER. The chain has TRBV4-3 and TRBJ2-7; D may be TRBD2 (5 bases). This sequence originates from an adult man with Graves' hyperthyroidism. The sequenced material came from peripheral blood or thyroid tissue (not recorded which). In nucleotides, the CDR3 is TGCGCCAGCAGCCAAGATCGGGATATCCCCTACGAGCAGTACTTC. Protein: CASSQDRDIPYEQYF.